This paragraph reports one T cell receptor (beta chain). Its matching antigen is unknown. The record originates from a study of T cell responses to AZD1222 COVID-19 vaccine. Study outcomes and limitations: Only six individuals given AZD1222 were seropositive at baseline. Reportedly, nearly half of unique spike TCRs recognized epitopes outside B.1.351/B.1.1.7 mutations. It was only after the peak T cell response that any repertoires were sampled.

Assay: immunoSEQ multiplex PCR; the TCRdb copy retains only in-frame clones and omits some. The sample has more than 80,000 clones, 90% seen once; the top ten hold less than 10%. V was cut by 6 bases and J by 0 bases, with 8 bases left in between. The CDR3 extends over 13 amino acids. The sequence was obtained from an adult who received the AZD1222 COVID-19 vaccine. The specimen comprised peripheral blood, sampled 28 days after the second AZD1222 dose. This chain connects TRBV12-3 or TRBV12-4 to TRBJ1-1; D not resolved. CDR3 protein: CASRGIVNTEAFF. CDR3 DNA: TGTGCCAGCAGGGGGATTGTGAACACTGAAGCTTTCTTT.